The 27 T cell receptor beta chains listed next were all sequenced from one sample in a study of shared clonotypes between healthy human individuals. Data came from immunoSEQ multiplex PCR; TCRdb stores just in-frame clones and leaves some out. Of hundreds of thousands of clones in the sample, around 72% are singletons; the top ten hold more than 1.5%. The sample was memory CD4+ T cells sorted from blood. Subset of the sample: CD45RA-negative fraction. The receptor source for this set is a woman aged 25 to 39 in good health.

The gene calls are TRBV25-1 and TRBJ2-7, with TRBD1 as a possible D gene (7 bases). The V end lost 0 bases, the J end lost 6 bases, and 12 bases lay between the germline ends. CDR3 length equals 14 residues. From germline, CDR1 is MGHDK and CDR2 SYGVNS. The chain's CDR3 is CASSEYGGGGEQYF. In nucleotides, the CDR3 is TGTGCCAGCAGTGAATATGGAGGGGGCGGCGAGCAGTACTTC.

This sequence joins TRBV7-8 and TRBJ1-5; unclear D gene. The CDR3 runs to 15 residues. The V gene's germline CDR1 is SGHVS and CDR2 FQNEAQ. V dropped 0 bases and J dropped 5 bases, with 11 bases sitting between them. CDR3 amino acids: CASSLAGSGYQPQHF. The CDR3 DNA reads TGTGCCAGCAGCTTAGCGGGCTCAGGTTATCAGCCCCAGCATTTT.

The CDR3 protein is CASRSASGGGRGYTF. The CDR3 coding sequence is TGTGCCAGCAGAAGCGCCTCGGGAGGGGGCAGGGGCTACACCTTC. This chain joins TRBV28 and TRBJ1-2, with TRBD1 matching over 7 bases. Germline V lookup: CDR1 MDHEN, CDR2 SYDVKM. J was trimmed by 8 bases and V by 6 bases; bases with no gene match: 15. The CDR3 runs to 15 residues.

The V gene is TRBV6-1, the J gene TRBJ1-2; 9 bases map to TRBD1. The V gene's germline CDR1 is MNHNS and CDR2 SASEGT. The V gene end was trimmed by 3 bases and the J gene end by 3 bases; junction bases not matched to a gene: 2. The CDR3 totals 14 residues. In DNA, the CDR3 is TGTGCCAGCAGTGAGGGGACAGGGTACTATGGCTACACCTTC. Translated: CASSEGTGYYGYTF.

The V gene is TRBV5-1, the J gene TRBJ2-7, with D possibly matching TRBD2 (6 bases). Germline assignment: CDR1 SGHRS and CDR2 YFSETQ. The CDR3 has 15 residues. V lost 3 bases to trimming and J lost 1 base, with 14 bases between them. CDR3 protein: CASSSSVGGSYEQYF. CDR3 DNA: TGCGCCAGCAGCTCCTCGGTGGGGGGTTCCTACGAGCAGTACTTC.

CDR3 nucleotide sequence: TGTGCCAGCAGGGAAACCCGCAGGAGTAACGAGCAGTACTTC. Protein: CASRETRRSNEQYF. The rearrangement joins TRBV6-1 to TRBJ2-7; the D is unclear. CDR1 and CDR2 (germline): MNHNS, SASEGT. The CDR3 runs 14 residues. V was trimmed by 6 bases and J by 5 bases, leaving 17 bases between them.

V usage is TRBV4-1 and J usage is TRBJ2-7, with 8 bases aligning to TRBD1. Germline V gene lookup returns CDR1 MGHRA and CDR2 YSYEKL. The CDR3 has 17 residues. Trimming cost V 2 bases and J 3 bases; bases outside gene matches: 12. The CDR3 region is CASSQSSGGALGYEQYF. CDR3 in DNA: TGCGCCAGCAGCCAAAGTTCAGGGGGCGCTTTGGGCTACGAGCAGTACTTC.

This clone was counted once. The rearrangement uses TRBV10-3 and TRBJ2-7; TRBD2 agrees at 12 bases. There are 15 residues in the CDR3. Germline V gene data show CDR1 as ENHRY and CDR2 as SYGVKD. V shed 6 bases and J 5 bases; nucleotides not matched to a gene: 8. In DNA, the CDR3 is TGTGCCATCAGGCCTACTAGCGGGAGGACAAACGAGCAGTACTTC. Translated: CAIRPTSGRTNEQYF.

This clone was observed a single time. The J gene is TRBJ2-1, the V gene TRBV27; the D gene is possibly TRBD1 (6 bases). Germline V lookup: CDR1 MNHEY, CDR2 SMNVEV (reference sequence). The V and J ends lost 0 bases and 0 bases respectively, with 12 bases between them. This CDR3 comprises 17 residues. CDR3 bases: TGTGCCAGCAGTTTATCCTCTGGGGGCCTCTCCTACAATGAGCAGTTCTTC. Protein product: CASSLSSGGLSYNEQFF.

This chain uses TRBV2 with TRBJ2-7, with 9 bases aligning to TRBD1. CDR3 length equals 14 residues. The germline V gene encodes CDR1 SNHLY and CDR2 FYNNEI. The J segment lost 5 bases and the V segment lost 5 bases, leaving 7 bases of the junction unmatched. CDR3 sequence: CASSRDRGIHEQYF. In DNA form, the CDR3 reads TGTGCCAGCAGTAGAGACAGGGGGATCCACGAGCAGTACTTC.

Comments on this clone: The sample contains more than one DNA sequence encoding this CDR3. The CDR3 DNA sequence: TGTGCCAGCAGCTTAGTGGGGGGCCAAGAGACCCAGTACTTC. Amino acids: CASSLVGGQETQYF. V usage is TRBV7-9 and J usage is TRBJ2-5; a possible D gene is TRBD2 (6 bases). Trimming took off 1 base at V and 1 base at J, with 7 bases between the two ends. Germline CDR1 reads SEHNR; CDR2 reads FQNEAQ (reference sequence). The CDR3 is 14 residues long.

The rearrangement joins TRBV19 to TRBJ1-1; TRBD1 agrees at 7 bases. This CDR3 spans 14 amino acids. Germline V gives CDR1 LNHDA, CDR2 SQIVND (reference sequence). V was pared by 7 bases and J by 4 bases, with 9 bases of the junction left unmatched. In DNA form, the CDR3 reads TGTGCCAGTACCTTATTGAGGGGGCCCACTGAAGCTTTCTTT. Its translation: CASTLLRGPTEAFF.

The CDR3 DNA reads TGTGCCAGCAGTTTAACAGAGTATGGCTACACCTTC. Protein sequence: CASSLTEYGYTF. J is TRBJ1-2 and V is TRBV28; D is ambiguous. Germline-derived CDR1 and CDR2 are MDHEN and SYDVKM. Trimming pared 2 bases from V and 5 bases from J, leaving 6 bases between. The CDR3 extends over 12 amino acids.

This chain connects TRBV6-1 to TRBJ2-7; perhaps TRBD1 as D (5 bases). V lost 4 bases, J lost 5 bases, and 15 bases lay in between. The CDR3 spans 14 residues. Per the germline V gene, CDR1 is MNHNS and CDR2 is SASEGT. CDR3: CASSGGGALDEQYF. As DNA, the CDR3 is TGTGCCAGCAGTGGGGGTGGGGCGTTGGACGAGCAGTACTTC.

The rearrangement links TRBV29-1 to TRBJ1-1, with D possibly TRBD1 on 6 matching bases. Trimming removed 3 bases from V and 0 bases from J, with 11 bases in between. Germline CDR1 is SQVTM and CDR2 is ANQGSEA. The CDR3 covers 14 residues. The CDR3 DNA follows: TGCAGCGTTGACGATGGGGGCTTGAACACTGAAGCTTTCTTT. It codes for CSVDDGGLNTEAFF. Using reference TRBV29-1 and TRBJ1-1 for the parts outside the CDR3, the full variable domain is SAVISQKPSRDICQRGTSLTIQCQVDSQVTMMFWYRQQPGQSLTLIATANQGSEATYESGFVIDKFPISRPNLTFSTLTVSNMSPEDSSIYLCSVDDGGLNTEAFFGQGTRLTVV.

V usage is TRBV13 and J usage is TRBJ2-1; 10 nucleotides line up with TRBD1. This CDR3 is 15 amino acids long. Germline values: CDR1 PRHDT, CDR2 FYEKMQ (reference sequence). V shed 5 bases, J shed 4 bases, and the junction held 5 bases outside the gene matches. CDR3: CASSRRTGGYNEQFF. In DNA, the CDR3 is TGTGCCAGCAGCCGACGGACAGGGGGTTACAATGAGCAGTTCTTC.

This clone was recorded many times. The same CDR3 arises from other DNA sequences in this sample as well. This rearrangement joins TRBV5-1 to TRBJ2-1; perhaps D is TRBD1 or TRBD2 (6 bases each). This CDR3 spans 14 amino acids. V was trimmed by 4 bases and J by 4 bases, leaving 12 bases between them. CDR1 SGHRS and CDR2 YFSETQ come from the germline V gene. CDR3 DNA sequence: TGCGCCAGCAGCCAGGAGGGGGGATACAATGAGCAGTTCTTC. Amino acid sequence: CASSQEGGYNEQFF.

This chain links TRBV19 with TRBJ2-7; TRBD2 might be the D (6 bases). V was trimmed by 3 bases and J by 3 bases, leaving 15 bases between them. Germline V CDR1 and CDR2: LNHDA, SQIVND (reference sequence). CDR3 size: 15 residues. The DNA for the CDR3 is TGTGCCAGTAGTATCTCCGCGGGACTTATCTACGAGCAGTACTTC. Translation gives CASSISAGLIYEQYF.

The chain uses TRBV28 and TRBJ1-3; TRBD1 is a possible D gene (5 bases). CDR3 length: 20 amino acids. Germline CDR1 and CDR2: MDHEN and SYDVKM. Trimming cost V 3 bases and J 0 bases, with 24 bases left between them. CDR3 amino acids: CASSLGYPAVRAGSGNTIYF. The CDR3, as DNA: TGTGCCAGCAGTTTGGGTTACCCGGCCGTCAGGGCGGGCTCTGGAAACACCATATATTTT.

This chain connects TRBV6-5 to TRBJ2-3; D is undetermined. CDR1 MNHEY and CDR2 SVGAGI come from the germline V gene. The CDR3 totals 16 residues. V was trimmed by 0 bases and J by 0 bases, leaving 10 bases between them. CDR3 residues: CASSYSRTTSTDTQYF. DNA for the CDR3: TGTGCCAGCAGTTACTCGCGAACTACTAGCACAGATACGCAGTATTTT.

This chain links TRBV7-2 with TRBJ2-7; 10 bases align to TRBD2. Losses at the gene ends were 5 bases for V and 1 base for J; bases not matched to a gene: 2. The germline V gene encodes CDR1 SGHTA and CDR2 FQGNSA. This CDR3 has 14 residues. The CDR3 spells CASSPGLASYEQYF. CDR3 sequence (DNA): TGTGCCAGCAGCCCGGGACTAGCGTCCTACGAGCAGTACTTC.

The chain links TRBV5-8 to TRBJ2-2; D perhaps matches TRBD2 (6 bases). This CDR3 has 16 residues. V was cut by 6 bases and J by 0 bases, with 15 bases left in between. Germline assignment: CDR1 SGHTS and CDR2 YDEGEE. DNA for the CDR3: TGTGCCAGCACCTGGGGGGTCCTCGCGAACACCGGGGAGCTGTTTTTT. This codes for CASTWGVLANTGELFF.

The V gene is TRBV7-8, the J gene TRBJ1-4, with 9 bases that match TRBD1. J lost 4 bases, V lost 5 bases, and 8 bases had no gene match. The CDR3 length is 16 residues. Germline CDR1 and CDR2: SGHVS and FQNEAQ. Here the CDR3 DNA reads TGTGCCAGCAGCGGCGGGTGGACAGGGGTTAATGAAAAACTGTTTTTT. Translated: CASSGGWTGVNEKLFF. Supplemented by reference TRBV7-8 and TRBJ1-4, the full variable domain reads GAGVSQSPRYKVAKRGQDVALRCDPISGHVSLFWYQQALGQGPEFLTYFQNEAQLDKSGLPSDRFFAERPEGSVSTLKIQRTQQEDSAVYLCASSGGWTGVNEKLFFGSGTQLSVL.

This sequence joins TRBV5-1 and TRBJ2-7; D gene uncertain. Germline CDR1 is SGHRS and CDR2 is YFSETQ. V was trimmed by 5 bases and J by 0 bases, leaving 18 bases between them. The CDR3 loop spans 16 amino acids. The DNA of the CDR3 is TGCGCCAGCAGAAGGACCAAAGCTACGCCCTCCTACGAGCAGTACTTC. Translating gives CASRRTKATPSYEQYF.

This chain joins TRBV2 and TRBJ2-5, with 9 bases lining up with TRBD2. This CDR3 comprises 15 residues. Unmatched junction bases numbered 7, after V lost 1 base and J lost 7 bases. In germline, CDR1 is SNHLY, CDR2 FYNNEI. The CDR3 DNA reads TGTGCCAGCAGTGAAGGGCGGGAGGGTACGTGGACCCAGTACTTC. It is translated as CASSEGREGTWTQYF. The full variable domain, rest sourced from reference TRBV2 and TRBJ2-5, is EPEVTQTPSHQVTQMGQEVILRCVPISNHLYFYWYRQILGQKVEFLVSFYNNEISEKSEIFDDQFSVERPDGSNFTLKIRSTKLEDSAMYFCASSEGREGTWTQYFGPGTRLLVL.

The chain is built from TRBV2 and TRBJ1-3, with unresolved D. The CDR3 covers 15 residues. Germline V gene lookup returns CDR1 SNHLY and CDR2 FYNNEI. V lost 2 bases to trimming and J lost 4 bases, with 12 bases between them. The CDR3, as DNA: TGTGCCAGCAGTGAATATCCAACCGGAGGAAACACCATATATTTT. Translating gives CASSEYPTGGNTIYF. Drawing the rest from reference TRBV2 and TRBJ1-3, the complete variable domain is EPEVTQTPSHQVTQMGQEVILRCVPISNHLYFYWYRQILGQKVEFLVSFYNNEISEKSEIFDDQFSVERPDGSNFTLKIRSTKLEDSAMYFCASSEYPTGGNTIYFGEGSWLTVV.

The chain links TRBV5-4 to TRBJ2-3, with D perhaps TRBD2 (6 bases). The CDR3 loop spans 16 amino acids. From germline, CDR1 is SGHNT and CDR2 YYREEE (reference sequence). Deletions cut 2 bases from V and 0 bases from J, with 13 bases between. In nucleotides, the CDR3 is TGTGCCAGCAGCTTTAGACTAGATCCTAGCACAGATACGCAGTATTTT. Encoded protein: CASSFRLDPSTDTQYF. The full variable domain, rest sourced from reference TRBV5-4 and TRBJ2-3, is ETGVTQSPTHLIKTRGQQVTLRCSSQSGHNTVSWYQQALGQGPQFIFQYYREEENGRGNFPPRFSGLQFPNYSSELNVNALELDDSALYLCASSFRLDPSTDTQYFGPGTRLTVL.